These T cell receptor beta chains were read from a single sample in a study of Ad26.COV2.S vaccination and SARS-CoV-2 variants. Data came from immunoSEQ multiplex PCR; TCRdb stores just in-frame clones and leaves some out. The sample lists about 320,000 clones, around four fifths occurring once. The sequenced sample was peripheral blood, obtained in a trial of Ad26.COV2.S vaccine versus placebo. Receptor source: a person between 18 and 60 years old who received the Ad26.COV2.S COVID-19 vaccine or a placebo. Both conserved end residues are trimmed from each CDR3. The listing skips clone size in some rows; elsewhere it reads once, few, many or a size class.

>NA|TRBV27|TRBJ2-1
ASSFPPAGGRNEQF
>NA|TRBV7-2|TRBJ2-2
ASSGANHGELF
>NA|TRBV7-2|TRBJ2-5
ASSVSMRYQETQY
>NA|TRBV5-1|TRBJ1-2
ASSDTNYGYT
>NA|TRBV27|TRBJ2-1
ASSSGGTPGLAGGPPYNEQF
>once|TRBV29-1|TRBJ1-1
SAAAGTNTEAF
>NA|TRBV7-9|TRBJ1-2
ASSLGLGFPT
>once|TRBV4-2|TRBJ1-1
ASSQEGVAEAF
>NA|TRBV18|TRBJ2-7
ASSPFTGQGSFEQY
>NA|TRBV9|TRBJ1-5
ASSVAGGNQPQH
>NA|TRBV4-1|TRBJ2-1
ASTRDTAGFYEQF
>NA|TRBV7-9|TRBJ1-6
ASSLAGSFGGSPLH
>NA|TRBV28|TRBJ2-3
ASRSWVSGLDTDTQY
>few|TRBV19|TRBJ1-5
ASSIFTVGNQPQH
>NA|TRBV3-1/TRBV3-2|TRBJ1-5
ASSQGGDRTQPQH
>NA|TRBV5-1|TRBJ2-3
ASSFSGGDTDTQY
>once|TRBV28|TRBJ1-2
ASSLASGTGNYGYT
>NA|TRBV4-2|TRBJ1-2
ASSQDDSYGYT
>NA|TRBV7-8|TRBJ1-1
ASRTQGANTEAF
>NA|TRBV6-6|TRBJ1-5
ASSYSTGDQPQH
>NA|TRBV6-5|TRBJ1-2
ASSYSPNRENYGYT
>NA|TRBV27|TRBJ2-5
ASSTSPPGSGGIQETQY
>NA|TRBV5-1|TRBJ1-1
ASSLDGSADTEAF
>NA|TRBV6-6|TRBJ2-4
ASSYTSGTAKNIQY
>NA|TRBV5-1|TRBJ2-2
ASSLGPNTGELF
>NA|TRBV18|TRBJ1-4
ASSPRPDRGNGKLF
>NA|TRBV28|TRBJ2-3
ASRPRRKSTDTQY
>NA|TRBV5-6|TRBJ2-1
ASSLGAHNEQF
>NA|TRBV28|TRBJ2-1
ASCLAGGFNEQF
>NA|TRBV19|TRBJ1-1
ASISDRAGTEAF
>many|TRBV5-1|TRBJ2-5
ASSFGGQETQY
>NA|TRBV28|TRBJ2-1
ASSLPGAGGYNEQF
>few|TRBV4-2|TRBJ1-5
ASSQGNPGAGQPQH
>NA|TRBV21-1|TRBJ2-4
AGRFIAKNIQY
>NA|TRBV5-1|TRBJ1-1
ASSLVTHTEAF
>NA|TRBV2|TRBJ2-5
ASSAQTTQY
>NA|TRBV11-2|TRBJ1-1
ASSPSPRGRSPEAF
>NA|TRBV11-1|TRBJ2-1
ASSFTIAGGDEQF
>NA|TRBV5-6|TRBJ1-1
ASSLAQGIYPGAF
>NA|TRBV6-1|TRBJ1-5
ASSEAPRQPQH
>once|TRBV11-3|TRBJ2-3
ASSPKGAGGHDTQY
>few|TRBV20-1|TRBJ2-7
SASRTEQY
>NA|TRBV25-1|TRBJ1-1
ASAVYFEAF
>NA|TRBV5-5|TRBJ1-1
ASSPPNRGQWNTEAF
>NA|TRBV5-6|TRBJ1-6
ASSYSGQAYNSPLH
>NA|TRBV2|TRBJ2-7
ASSEGSAISYEQY
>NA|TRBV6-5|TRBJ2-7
ASSIFGSSHEQY
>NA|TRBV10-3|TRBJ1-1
ATRQGAGTEAF
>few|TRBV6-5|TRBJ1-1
ASSYSEGLNTEAF
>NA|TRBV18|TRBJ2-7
ASSPGAGSYEQY
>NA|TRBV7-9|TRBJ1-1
ASSGDRGRTEAF